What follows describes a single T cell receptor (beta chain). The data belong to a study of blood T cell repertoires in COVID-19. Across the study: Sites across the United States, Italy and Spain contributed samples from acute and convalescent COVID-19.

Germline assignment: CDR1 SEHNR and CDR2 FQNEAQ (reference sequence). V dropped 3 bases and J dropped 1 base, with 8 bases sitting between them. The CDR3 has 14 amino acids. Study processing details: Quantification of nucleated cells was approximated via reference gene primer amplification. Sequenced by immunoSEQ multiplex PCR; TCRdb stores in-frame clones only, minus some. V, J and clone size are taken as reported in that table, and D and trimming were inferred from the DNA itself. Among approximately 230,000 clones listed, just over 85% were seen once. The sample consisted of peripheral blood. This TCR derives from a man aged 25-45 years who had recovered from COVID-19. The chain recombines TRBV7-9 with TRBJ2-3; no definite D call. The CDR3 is CASSLARRTDTQYF. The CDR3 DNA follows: TGTGCCAGCAGCTTGGCCAGGCGCACAGATACGCAGTATTTT.